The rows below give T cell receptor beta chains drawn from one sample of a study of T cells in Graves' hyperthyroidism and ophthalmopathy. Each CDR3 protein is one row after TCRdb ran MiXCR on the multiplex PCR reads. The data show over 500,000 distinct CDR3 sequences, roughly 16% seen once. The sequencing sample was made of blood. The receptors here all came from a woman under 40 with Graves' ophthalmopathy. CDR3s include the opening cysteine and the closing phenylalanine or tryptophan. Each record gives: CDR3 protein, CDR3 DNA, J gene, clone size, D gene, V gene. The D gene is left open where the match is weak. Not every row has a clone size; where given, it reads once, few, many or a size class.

cdr3_aa: CSVDGLAGGRNEQFF
cdr3_nt: TGCAGCGTTGACGGACTAGCGGGAGGGAGAAATGAGCAGTTCTTC
j_call: TRBJ2-1
clone_size: NA
d_call: TRBD2
v_call: TRBV29-1

cdr3_aa: CASRTGARQGSNQPQHF
cdr3_nt: TGTGCCAGCAGGACTGGGGCCAGACAGGGGAGCAATCAGCCCCAGCATTTT
j_call: TRBJ1-5
clone_size: few
d_call: TRBD1
v_call: TRBV2

cdr3_aa: CASSGGLITDTQYF
cdr3_nt: TGTGCCAGCAGCGGGGGACTTATCACAGATACGCAGTATTTT
j_call: TRBJ2-3
clone_size: NA
d_call: NA
v_call: TRBV9

cdr3_aa: CASSQEGANNEQFF
cdr3_nt: TGTGCCAGCAGCCAAGAAGGAGCGAACAATGAGCAGTTCTTC
j_call: TRBJ2-1
clone_size: many
d_call: NA
v_call: TRBV3-1

cdr3_aa: CASSLSLGQAGQPQHF
cdr3_nt: TGTGCCAGCAGCTTATCATTGGGGCAGGCGGGGCAGCCCCAGCATTTT
j_call: TRBJ1-5
clone_size: NA
d_call: NA
v_call: TRBV13

cdr3_aa: CASSFFIGGSGGYTF
cdr3_nt: TGTGCCAGCAGTTTTTTTATAGGGGGGAGTGGTGGCTACACCTTC
j_call: TRBJ1-2
clone_size: few
d_call: NA
v_call: TRBV28

cdr3_aa: CASTLTLNTEAFF
cdr3_nt: TGTGCCAGCACCCTTACATTGAACACTGAAGCTTTCTTT
j_call: TRBJ1-1
clone_size: many
d_call: NA
v_call: TRBV12-3/TRBV12-4

cdr3_aa: CSLQTGLAGYEQFF
cdr3_nt: TGCAGCCTTCAGACGGGACTAGCGGGATATGAGCAGTTCTTC
j_call: TRBJ2-1
clone_size: few
d_call: TRBD2
v_call: TRBV29-1

cdr3_aa: CASSVQTGTSGSGTRELFF
cdr3_nt: TGTGCCAGCAGCGTACAGACCGGGACTAGCGGGAGTGGGACCAGGGAGCTGTTTTTT
j_call: TRBJ2-2
clone_size: NA
d_call: TRBD2
v_call: TRBV9

cdr3_aa: CASRGLGYEQYF
cdr3_nt: TGTGCTAGTCGCGGGTTAGGGTACGAGCAGTACTTC
j_call: TRBJ2-7
clone_size: many
d_call: NA
v_call: TRBV2

cdr3_aa: CASKLSGNTGELFF
cdr3_nt: TGTGCCAGCAAATTGTCGGGGAACACCGGGGAGCTGTTTTTT
j_call: TRBJ2-2
clone_size: few
d_call: NA
v_call: TRBV6-1

cdr3_aa: CAWSDPLAGETQYF
cdr3_nt: TGTGCCTGGAGTGACCCTCTAGCGGGAGAGACCCAGTACTTC
j_call: TRBJ2-5
clone_size: few
d_call: TRBD2
v_call: TRBV30

cdr3_aa: CASSRIGGEANEQFF
cdr3_nt: TGCGCCAGCAGCCGCATTGGGGGCGAGGCGAATGAGCAGTTCTTC
j_call: TRBJ2-1
clone_size: many
d_call: NA
v_call: TRBV4-3

cdr3_aa: CASSEALRGGYTF
cdr3_nt: TGTGCCAGCAGTGAAGCGCTTAGGGGAGGCTACACCTTC
j_call: TRBJ1-2
clone_size: many
d_call: NA
v_call: TRBV2

cdr3_aa: CASSIAREQYF
cdr3_nt: TGTGCCAGCAGTATCGCGAGGGAGCAGTACTTC
j_call: TRBJ2-7
clone_size: many
d_call: NA
v_call: TRBV25-1

cdr3_aa: CATSRDGRARGETQYF
cdr3_nt: TGTGCCACCAGCAGAGACGGGAGGGCCCGCGGGGAGACCCAGTACTTC
j_call: TRBJ2-5
clone_size: few
d_call: TRBD2
v_call: TRBV15

cdr3_aa: CASSPGTANGYTF
cdr3_nt: TGTGCCAGCAGTCCCGGGACAGCGAATGGCTACACCTTC
j_call: TRBJ1-2
clone_size: NA
d_call: TRBD1
v_call: TRBV12-3/TRBV12-4